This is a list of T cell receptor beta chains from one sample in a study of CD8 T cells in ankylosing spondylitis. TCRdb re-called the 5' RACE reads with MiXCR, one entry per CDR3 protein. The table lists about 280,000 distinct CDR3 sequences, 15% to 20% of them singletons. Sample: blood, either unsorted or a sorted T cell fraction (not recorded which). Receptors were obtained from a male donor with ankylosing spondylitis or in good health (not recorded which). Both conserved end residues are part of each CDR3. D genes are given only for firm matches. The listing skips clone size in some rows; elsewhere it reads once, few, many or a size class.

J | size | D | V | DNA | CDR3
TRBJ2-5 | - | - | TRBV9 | TGTGCCAGGAGCGGTACCAACCCGACCCAGTACTTC | CARSGTNPTQYF
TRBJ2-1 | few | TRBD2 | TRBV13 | TGTGCCAGCAGGGGACTACAATACAATGAGCAGTTCTTC | CASRGLQYNEQFF
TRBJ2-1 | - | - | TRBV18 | TGTGCCAGCTCACCTGCGGGGACCTACAATGAGCAGTTCTTC | CASSPAGTYNEQFF
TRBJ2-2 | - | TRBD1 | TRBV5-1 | TGCGCCAGCAGCTCGTCCCGGGACAGGGTCGGGGACACCGGGGAGCTGTTTTTT | CASSSSRDRVGDTGELFF
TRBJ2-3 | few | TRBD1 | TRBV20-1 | TGCAGTGCTCAACAGGGGGGTCGACTCACAGATACGCAGTATTTT | CSAQQGGRLTDTQYF
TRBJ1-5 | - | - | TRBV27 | TGTGCCAGCAGCCGACTTGACGGCTACAATCAGCCCCAGCATTTT | CASSRLDGYNQPQHF
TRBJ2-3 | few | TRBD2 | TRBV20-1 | TGCAGTGCTACTACCCCCCTGAGCCTGCGGGGGGGCCTGGATACGCAGTATTTT | CSATTPLSLRGGLDTQYF
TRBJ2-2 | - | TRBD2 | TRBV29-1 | TGCAGCGTAGGGACTAGCGGGAGAGCCGAGGAGCTGTTTTTT | CSVGTSGRAEELFF
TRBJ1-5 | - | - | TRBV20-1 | TGCGGACTGGTGTCGGGGAATAGCAATCGGCCCCAGCATTTT | CGLVSGNSNRPQHF
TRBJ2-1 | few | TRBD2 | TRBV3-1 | TGTGCCAGCAGCCGAAGCGGGAACTACAATGAGCAGTTCTTC | CASSRSGNYNEQFF
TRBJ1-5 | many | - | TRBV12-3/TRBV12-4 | TGTGCCAGCAGTTTGGGTGGGGGAGGGCAGCCCCAGCATTTT | CASSLGGGGQPQHF
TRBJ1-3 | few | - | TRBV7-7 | TGTGCTAGCAGCTTAGAGGGAAACACCATATATTTT | CASSLEGNTIYF
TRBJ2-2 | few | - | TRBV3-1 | TGTGCCAGCAGCCCGATGAAGAACACCGGGGAGCTGTTTTTT | CASSPMKNTGELFF
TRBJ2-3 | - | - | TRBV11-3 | TGTGCCAGCAGCTTCAAAGACACAGATACGCAGTATTTT | CASSFKDTDTQYF
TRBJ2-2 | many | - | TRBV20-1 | TGCAGTGCTGTTGGACGGGAGAGCACCGGGGAGCTGTTTTTT | CSAVGRESTGELFF
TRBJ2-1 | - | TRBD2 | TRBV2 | TGTGCCAGCAGCCCCAGAGGGACTAGCGGGGGGGTCCGCTCCTACAATGAGCAGTTCTTC | CASSPRGTSGGVRSYNEQFF
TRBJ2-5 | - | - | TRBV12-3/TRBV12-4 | TGTGCCAGCAGTTTAGTTCCCGGGTACCAAGAGACCCAGTACTTC | CASSLVPGYQETQYF
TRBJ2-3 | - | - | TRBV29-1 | TGCAGCGTGGATAGCGCTAGCACAAATACGCAGTATTTT | CSVDSASTNTQYF
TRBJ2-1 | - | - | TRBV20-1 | TGCAGTCCTTACGCCGGGGCAAGAAGCAATGAGCAGTTCTTC | CSPYAGARSNEQFF
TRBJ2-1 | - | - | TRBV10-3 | TGTGCCATCAGTGAGTCGTGGGGAAGCTCCTACAATGAGCAGTTCTTC | CAISESWGSSYNEQFF
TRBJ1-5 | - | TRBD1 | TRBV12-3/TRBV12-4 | TGTGCCAGCAGTTTGGACAGGGACGGTCAGCCCCAGCATTTT | CASSLDRDGQPQHF
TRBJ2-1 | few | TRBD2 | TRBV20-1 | TGCAGTGCTAGGAAGCTAGCGGGGCTAGAGCAGCAGTTCTTC | CSARKLAGLEQQFF
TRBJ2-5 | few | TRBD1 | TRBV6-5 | TGTGCCAGCAGTTACATGGACAGGCGAGAGACCCAGTACTTC | CASSYMDRRETQYF
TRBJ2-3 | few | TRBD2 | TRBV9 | TGTGCCAGCAGCGTAGAACTAGCGGGGGGTCGCGGTCGGACAGATACGCAGTATTTT | CASSVELAGGRGRTDTQYF
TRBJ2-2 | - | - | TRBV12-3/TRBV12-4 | TGTGCCAGCAGTCCACGAACAGGGATCGGGGAGCTGTTTTTT | CASSPRTGIGELFF
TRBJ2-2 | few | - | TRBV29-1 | TGCAGCGTTGCGAATCCAGCGGGCGTCTCGAACACCGGGGAGCTGTTTTTT | CSVANPAGVSNTGELFF
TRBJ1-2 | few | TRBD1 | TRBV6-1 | TGTGCCAGCAGTGAAATACAGGGGTATTACGGCTACACCTTC | CASSEIQGYYGYTF
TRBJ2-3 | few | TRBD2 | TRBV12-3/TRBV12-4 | TGTGCCAGCAGTCAGAGGGGTAGCGGGGGACCAACTAGCACAGATACGCAGTATTTT | CASSQRGSGGPTSTDTQYF
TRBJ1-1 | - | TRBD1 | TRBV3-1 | TGTGCCAGCAGGGTCCCGGGACAGGATGAAGCTTTCTTT | CASRVPGQDEAFF
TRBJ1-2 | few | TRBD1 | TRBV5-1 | TGCGCCAGCAGCTTTTCCCCGGACAGGGGAAACTATGGCTACACCTTC | CASSFSPDRGNYGYTF
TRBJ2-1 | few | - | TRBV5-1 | TGCGCCAGCAGCTTCGAGGGAAGCGAGCAGTTCTTC | CASSFEGSEQFF
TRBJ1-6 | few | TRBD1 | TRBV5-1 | TGCGCCAGCAGATATCGGGACAGAAATTCACCCCTCCACTTT | CASRYRDRNSPLHF
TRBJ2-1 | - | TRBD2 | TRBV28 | TGTGCCAGCAGTTTGGTTAGCGGGGGGGTAATCAATGAGCAGTTCTTC | CASSLVSGGVINEQFF
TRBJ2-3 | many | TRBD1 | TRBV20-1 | TGCAGTGCTAGAGCTTACGGACAGGGGGCGGCCACAGATACGCAGTATTTT | CSARAYGQGAATDTQYF
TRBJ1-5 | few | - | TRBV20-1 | TGCAGTGCTAGAGAGGGAACAGGGAAGAATCAGCCCCAGCATTTT | CSAREGTGKNQPQHF
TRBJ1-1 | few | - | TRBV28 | TGTGCCAGCAGTTTACGGGGAGGTAGCACTGAAGCTTTCTTT | CASSLRGGSTEAFF
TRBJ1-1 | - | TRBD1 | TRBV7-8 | TGTGCCAGCAGCTTAGTCGAGGGGGCCACTGAAGCTTTCTTT | CASSLVEGATEAFF
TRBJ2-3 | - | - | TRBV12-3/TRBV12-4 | TGTGCCAGCAAACTCTCCGGGGCTAGCACAGATACGCAGTATTTT | CASKLSGASTDTQYF
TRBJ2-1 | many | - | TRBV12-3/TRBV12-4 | TGTGCCATAGGGCTGGGCTCCTACAATGAGCAGTTCTTC | CAIGLGSYNEQFF
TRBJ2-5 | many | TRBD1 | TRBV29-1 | TGCAGCGTCAGTCCCGGGACAGGGGGCGCGGAGACCCAGTACTTC | CSVSPGTGGAETQYF
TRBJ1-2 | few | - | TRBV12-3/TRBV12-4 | TGTGCCAGCAGCCCCAGGGAAGAGGCTGGCTACACCTTC | CASSPREEAGYTF
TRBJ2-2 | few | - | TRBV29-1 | TGCAGCGTTGACTTGGAGAACACCGGGGAGCTGTTTTTT | CSVDLENTGELFF
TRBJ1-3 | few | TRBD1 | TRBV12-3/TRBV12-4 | TGTGCCAGCAGTCTAACAGGGGAGGCTGGAAACACCATATATTTT | CASSLTGEAGNTIYF
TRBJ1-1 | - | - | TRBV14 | TGTGCCAGCAGCCAAGATTTGCAGGGTCGGACTGAAGCTTTCTTT | CASSQDLQGRTEAFF
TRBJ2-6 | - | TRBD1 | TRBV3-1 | TGTTCCAGCAGCCAAGGGGTCAGGGGGCCTGGGGCCAACGTCCTGACTTTC | CSSSQGVRGPGANVLTF
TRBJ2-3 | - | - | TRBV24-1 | TGTGCCACCAGTGACCCCCTAGCGCCAGGCATAGATACGCAGTATTTT | CATSDPLAPGIDTQYF
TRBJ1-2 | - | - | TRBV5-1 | TGCGCCAGCAGCTTGGGGGACCAGGGCCTCTATGGCTACACCTTC | CASSLGDQGLYGYTF
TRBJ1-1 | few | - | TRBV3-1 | TGTGCCAGCAGCGCTATTCAGGGGACTGAAGCTTTCTTT | CASSAIQGTEAFF
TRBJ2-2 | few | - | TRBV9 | TGTGCCAGCAGCGTAGCGCAGGCTAGTAACGCCGGGGAGCTGTTTTTT | CASSVAQASNAGELFF
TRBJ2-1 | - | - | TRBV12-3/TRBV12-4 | TGTGCCAGCAGTAGGGCTCCCTCCTACAATGAGCAGTTCTTC | CASSRAPSYNEQFF
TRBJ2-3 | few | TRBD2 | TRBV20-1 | TGCAGTGCTAAACTAGCGGGACCAGATACGCAGTATTTT | CSAKLAGPDTQYF
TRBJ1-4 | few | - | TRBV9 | TGTGCCAGCAGCGTCTCTGGGAATGAAAAACTGTTTTTT | CASSVSGNEKLFF
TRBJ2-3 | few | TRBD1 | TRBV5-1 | TGCGCCAGCAGCCTGGGACAGGGGGATTATAGTCGGGATACGCAGTATTTT | CASSLGQGDYSRDTQYF
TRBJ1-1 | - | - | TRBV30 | TGTGCCTGTTCCCTACAGGCTATGAACACTGAAGCTTTCTTT | CACSLQAMNTEAFF
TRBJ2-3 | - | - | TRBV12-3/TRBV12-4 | TGTGCCAGCAGTTTTTTACAGGTCACAGATACGCAGTATTTT | CASSFLQVTDTQYF